This is a list of T cell receptor beta chains from one sample in a study of blood T cells in healthy people across ages. One entry per CDR3 protein, called by TCRdb with MiXCR from the 5' RACE reads. The sample has some 1,800,000 distinct CDR3 sequences, roughly two fifths seen once; the top ten hold about 21%. Material for sequencing was blood. The receptor source for this set is a human donor in good health. Both conserved end residues are part of each CDR3. The D gene is left open where the match is weak. Not all rows give a size; the values are once, few, many and, for expanded clones, a class.

length	V	size	J	D	DNA	CDR3
15	TRBV7-3	NA	TRBJ2-3	TRBD2	TGTGCCAGCAGTGTAGGGACTATCGACACAGATACGCAGTATTTT	CASSVGTIDTDTQYF
16	TRBV7-2	NA	TRBJ2-5	NA	TGTGCCAGCAGCTTAGAGTCGGCCAGGCCCCAAGAGACCCAGTACTTC	CASSLESARPQETQYF
15	TRBV4-3	NA	TRBJ1-1	NA	TGCGCCAGCAGCCAAGAGCCAGCTAGGAACACTGAAGCTTTCTTT	CASSQEPARNTEAFF
12	TRBV29-1	few	TRBJ2-5	NA	TGCAGCGTACAGGGCGACCAAGAGACCCAGTACTTC	CSVQGDQETQYF
14	TRBV5-5	few	TRBJ2-1	NA	TGTGCCAGCAGCTGGGGCGCGGGGCGCCATGAGCAGTTCTTC	CASSWGAGRHEQFF
15	TRBV12-5	NA	TRBJ2-5	NA	TGTGCTAGTGGTTTGGAAGGGGGTTACCAAGAGACCCAGTACTTC	CASGLEGGYQETQYF
15	TRBV11-2	NA	TRBJ1-2	NA	TGTGCCAGCAGCTTAGCCCCGCAGGGGTGGTATGGCTACACCTTC	CASSLAPQGWYGYTF
13	TRBV7-6	NA	TRBJ2-5	TRBD2	TGTGCCAGCAGCTTGGCGGTAGCGGGGGCCACGTACTTC	CASSLAVAGATYF
15	TRBV12-3/TRBV12-4	once	TRBJ2-5	TRBD2	TGTGCCAGCAGTTCCCCTAGCGGAACCTTGGAGACCCAGTACTTC	CASSSPSGTLETQYF
14	TRBV27	few	TRBJ2-1	NA	TGTGCCACCAGAGCAGGAGGAGGGTACAATGAGCAGTTCTTC	CATRAGGGYNEQFF
14	TRBV20-1	NA	TRBJ2-1	NA	TGCAGTGCCCACCGGGACACTTCCTACAATGAGCAGTTCTTC	CSAHRDTSYNEQFF
15	TRBV5-1	NA	TRBJ2-5	TRBD1	TGCGCCAGCAGCCGAGACAGGGGGGTCAAGGAGACCCAGTACTTC	CASSRDRGVKETQYF
14	TRBV20-1	few	TRBJ2-3	TRBD2	TGCAGTGCGGGACCTAGCGGGGGCACAGATACGCAGTATTTT	CSAGPSGGTDTQYF
12	TRBV7-2	NA	TRBJ2-1	NA	TGTGCCAGCAGGTTAGCTAGAGATGAGCAGTTCTTC	CASRLARDEQFF
15	TRBV7-2	NA	TRBJ2-4	NA	TGTGCCAGCAGCTTAGAATCCCGCGCGAAGAACATTCAGTACTTC	CASSLESRAKNIQYF
15	TRBV10-3	NA	TRBJ1-2	NA	TGTGCCACCAGTGAGGGCACACGATTTAACTATGGCTACACCTTC	CATSEGTRFNYGYTF
13	TRBV6-6	few	TRBJ2-7	TRBD2	TGTGTCAGCAGTTACTCGTCGGGGGGAGAGCAGTACTTC	CVSSYSSGGEQYF
16	TRBV9	NA	TRBJ2-7	NA	TGTGCCAGCAGCCCGAGACCGGGACTCGAATCCTACGAGCAGTACTTC	CASSPRPGLESYEQYF
14	TRBV15	NA	TRBJ2-1	TRBD2	TGTGCCACCAGGACTAGCGGGGGGAACAATGAGCAGTTCTTC	CATRTSGGNNEQFF
16	TRBV27	few	TRBJ1-1	NA	TGTGCCAGCAAATTCCACAAGCGGGTGAGGGGCACTGAAGCTTTCTTT	CASKFHKRVRGTEAFF
16	TRBV5-6	few	TRBJ2-4	NA	TGTGCCAGCAGCCCCGGGGTGGCGGAATCCAAAAACATTCGGTACTTC	CASSPGVAESKNIRYF
10	TRBV10-3	few	TRBJ2-1	NA	TGTGCCATCGGGGCCAATGAGCAGTTCTTC	CAIGANEQFF
14	TRBV3-1	NA	TRBJ1-2	NA	TGTGCCAGCAGCCAAGCGGAGGTGCCCTATGGCTACACCTTC	CASSQAEVPYGYTF
16	TRBV6-2/TRBV6-3	NA	TRBJ2-2	NA	TGTGCCAGCACCCTCGAAAGGGGGAATTCGGCCGGGGAGCTGTTTTTT	CASTLERGNSAGELFF
14	TRBV6-2/TRBV6-3	few	TRBJ2-5	TRBD2	TGTGCCAGCAGTTACAGGGGCGGGGGAGAGACCCAGTACTTC	CASSYRGGGETQYF
14	TRBV29-1	few	TRBJ2-1	TRBD1	TGCAGCGCCAAAACGGCCCAGGGGGCCGATGAGCAGTTCTTC	CSAKTAQGADEQFF
19	TRBV7-8	NA	TRBJ2-6	NA	TGTGCCAGCAGACCAAGGACCGGGGGCAGACGATCTGGGGCCAACGTCCGGACTTTC	CASRPRTGGRRSGANVRTF
13	TRBV3-1	few	TRBJ2-4	NA	TGTGCCAGCAGCCTACTAGCTAGCAACATTCAGTACTTC	CASSLLASNIQYF
13	TRBV7-9	NA	TRBJ1-2	NA	TGTGCCAGCAGTCGGGACACCGAGGAGGGCTACACCTTC	CASSRDTEEGYTF
16	TRBV14	NA	TRBJ2-1	NA	TGTGCCGGCAGCCCCCGGGACTCCCACCGTTACAATGAGCAGTTCTTC	CAGSPRDSHRYNEQFF
12	TRBV5-1	NA	TRBJ2-5	NA	TGCGCCACCAGTTTGGGCCGGGAGACCCAGTACTTC	CATSLGRETQYF
14	TRBV6-5	NA	TRBJ1-4	TRBD1	TGTGCCAGCAGTTACGGGACAGTGAATGAAAAACTGTTTTTT	CASSYGTVNEKLFF
11	TRBV6-2/TRBV6-3	NA	TRBJ2-1	NA	TGTGCCGTTGGGGGGTACAATGAGCAGTTCTTC	CAVGGYNEQFF
16	TRBV3-1	NA	TRBJ2-6	NA	TGTGTCAGCAGCCAAGTTTACCGCTCTGGGGCCAACGTCCTGACTTTC	CVSSQVYRSGANVLTF
15	TRBV6-6	NA	TRBJ2-3	NA	TGTGCCAGCAGCCAACAGGCGCGGGGCACAGATACGCAGTATTTT	CASSQQARGTDTQYF
15	TRBV5-1	NA	TRBJ2-5	NA	TGCGCCAGCAGCTTGGGGGCAACAAATCAAGAGACCCAGTACTTC	CASSLGATNQETQYF
13	TRBV29-1	NA	TRBJ1-1	NA	TGCAGCGTTGGTACAGCCTCGAACACTGAAGCTTTCTTT	CSVGTASNTEAFF
16	TRBV15	few	TRBJ2-7	NA	TGTGCCACCAGCAATAACAGGGCCAGCTCTACCTACGAGCAGTACTTC	CATSNNRASSTYEQYF
14	TRBV6-6	few	TRBJ1-5	TRBD1	TGTGCCAGCAGCAGGGGGGAATACAATCAGCCCCAGCATTTT	CASSRGEYNQPQHF
12	TRBV14	NA	TRBJ1-2	TRBD1	TGTGCCACTTACAGGGGGCCGGATGGCTACACCTTC	CATYRGPDGYTF
14	TRBV7-2	NA	TRBJ1-6	NA	TGTGCCAGCACACCGAGCTCCTATAATTCACCCCTCCACTTT	CASTPSSYNSPLHF
15	TRBV5-8	NA	TRBJ1-4	TRBD1	TGTGCCAGCAGCCCCACAGGGACAGTGGGCGAAAAACTGTTTTTT	CASSPTGTVGEKLFF
14	TRBV13	many	TRBJ1-5	TRBD1	TGTGCCAGCAGCTTCGGGACAGGGGATCAGCCCCAGCATTTT	CASSFGTGDQPQHF
14	TRBV18	NA	TRBJ1-4	TRBD1	TGTGCCAGCTCTCCAGGGGGCGTCAATGAAAAACTGTTTTTT	CASSPGGVNEKLFF